This T cell receptor beta chain stems from a study of radiotherapy plus CTLA-4 blockade in lung cancer. The junction had 7 bases not matched to a gene; V was cut back by 8 bases and J by 4 bases. The CDR3 is made up of 13 amino acids. The germline V gene has CDR1 MNHNY and CDR2 SVGAGI (reference sequence). Method: immunoSEQ multiplex PCR; TCRdb's copy keeps in-frame clones and lacks some. Counted here are tens of thousands of clones, around 85% occurring once; the ten biggest clones make up 20% to 25%. The receptor comes from a human donor with non-small cell lung cancer whose response to radiotherapy plus ipilimumab could not be evaluated. The V and J genes are TRBV6-6 and TRBJ2-5; 7 nucleotides align to TRBD2. Here the sequenced sample was peripheral blood, taken from a patient treated with radiotherapy plus ipilimumab. The CDR3, as DNA: TGTGCCAGCGAGATGGGAGGGGCAGAGACCCAGTACTTC. The encoded protein is CASEMGGAETQYF.